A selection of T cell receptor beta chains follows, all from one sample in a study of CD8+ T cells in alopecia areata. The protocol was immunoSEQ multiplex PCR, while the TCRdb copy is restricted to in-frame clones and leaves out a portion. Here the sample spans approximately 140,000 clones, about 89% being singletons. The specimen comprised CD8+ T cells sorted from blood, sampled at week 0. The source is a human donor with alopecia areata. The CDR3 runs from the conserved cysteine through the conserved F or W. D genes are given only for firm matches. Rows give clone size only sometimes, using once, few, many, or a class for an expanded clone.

DNA: TGTGCCAGCAGCTTGTCGGCAGCGACTAACTATGGCTACACCTTC
CDR3: CASSLSAATNYGYTF
D: -
size: once
V: TRBV5-8
J: TRBJ1-2

DNA: TGCGCCAGCAGCTTGGAACACAGCGGCACTGAAGCTTTCTTT
CDR3: CASSLEHSGTEAFF
D: -
size: -
V: TRBV5-1
J: TRBJ1-1

DNA: TGTGCCAGCGAAACAGGAAGCAGCGAGCAGTACTTC
CDR3: CASETGSSEQYF
D: -
size: -
V: TRBV25-1
J: TRBJ2-7

DNA: TGCGCCAGCAGCCAGAATACAGGGGCGGTCCTGTTTTTT
CDR3: CASSQNTGAVLFF
D: TRBD1
size: -
V: TRBV4-1
J: TRBJ1-4

DNA: TGTGCCAGCAGCTTAAGGGGGAGAGGCACCGGGGAGCTGTTTTTT
CDR3: CASSLRGRGTGELFF
D: -
size: -
V: TRBV7-9
J: TRBJ2-2

DNA: TGTGCCTGGAGTCAAGGACTGATGGCGCAGTATTTT
CDR3: CAWSQGLMAQYF
D: -
size: -
V: TRBV30
J: TRBJ2-3

DNA: TGCAGCGTTGAAGAGACAGGCTATAATGAAAAACTGTTTTTT
CDR3: CSVEETGYNEKLFF
D: -
size: -
V: TRBV29-1
J: TRBJ1-4

DNA: TGTGCCAGCAGCTTGGGGCTAGCGGGAGGTGGGCCCTCCTACAATGAGCAGTTCTTC
CDR3: CASSLGLAGGGPSYNEQFF
D: TRBD2
size: -
V: TRBV7-9
J: TRBJ2-1

DNA: TGTGCCAGCAGCTGGGCCGGGACTGCTGTCAATGAGCAGTTCTTC
CDR3: CASSWAGTAVNEQFF
D: -
size: once
V: TRBV11-2
J: TRBJ2-1

DNA: TGTGCCAGCAGCGGACTAGCGGGAGGAGGGTACAATGAGCAGTTCTTC
CDR3: CASSGLAGGGYNEQFF
D: TRBD2
size: -
V: TRBV7-9
J: TRBJ2-1